This record looks at one T cell receptor (beta chain) sequence and its context. No antigen is known for it. The source of the sample is a study of cytomegalovirus exposure and HLA in healthy donors. Overall study results and limits: In the 130 or so validation repertoires, about 94% of cluster scores exceeded 0, per a later analysis. Using the classifier, cytomegalovirus status was reportedly diagnosed with high specificity and sensitivity.

V was pared by 0 bases and J by 6 bases, with 11 bases between. The CDR3 sequence is 14 residues long. Germline lookup yields CDR1 LGHNA and CDR2 YSLEER. The protocol was immunoSEQ multiplex PCR, while the TCRdb copy is restricted to in-frame clones and leaves out a portion. This table has some 170,000 clones, less than 90% appearing once. This TCR derives from a woman in her twenties or thirties in good health and CMV-seronegative. The chain uses TRBV4-3 and TRBJ1-1; the D gene is possibly TRBD1 (5 bases). The sample was PBMCs. This CDR3 reads CASSQDWGRAEAFF. The CDR3 coding sequence is TGCGCCAGCAGCCAAGATTGGGGGAGGGCTGAAGCTTTCTTT.